Presented here are 10 T cell receptor beta chains from one specimen sequenced in a study of T-cell memory formation after mild COVID-19. TCRdb used MiXCR to reprocess the 5' RACE reads, holding one entry per CDR3 protein. The table has hundreds of thousands of distinct CDR3 sequences, approximately 15% seen once. The sequenced sample was PBMCs or a T cell subset sorted from them (not recorded which). These receptors were collected from a man between 18 and 35 years old who had mild COVID-19 (a few samples of this study predate the infection). Cell type and time point are not known.

The chain combines TRBV6-5 with TRBJ2-5; unclear D gene. The germline CDR1 and CDR2 sequences are MNHEY and SVGAGI. This CDR3 region has 14 residues. The V and J ends lost 4 bases and 2 bases respectively, with 11 bases between them. CDR3 coding DNA: TGTGCCAGCAGTTCTAGTTCCGAACAAGAGACCCAGTACTTC. It is translated as CASSSSSEQETQYF.

This clonotype appeared a few times. The rearrangement joins TRBV5-4 to TRBJ2-7, with 10 bases fitting TRBD1. The V gene end was trimmed by 3 bases and the J gene end by 6 bases; junction bases not matched to a gene: 6. Germline assignment: CDR1 SGHNT and CDR2 YYREEE (reference sequence). The CDR3 contains 14 residues. CDR3 region: CASSSRDRGFEQYF. CDR3 coding DNA: TGTGCCAGCAGCTCCCGGGACAGGGGTTTCGAGCAGTACTTC. Drawing the rest from reference TRBV5-4 and TRBJ2-7, the complete variable domain is ETGVTQSPTHLIKTRGQQVTLRCSSQSGHNTVSWYQQALGQGPQFIFQYYREEENGRGNFPPRFSGLQFPNYSSELNVNALELDDSALYLCASSSRDRGFEQYFGPGTRLTVT.

This clonotype was recorded a few times. This chain uses TRBV20-1 with TRBJ2-7; D is perhaps TRBD1 or TRBD2 (5 bases each). The CDR3 contains 15 residues. V was pared by 0 bases and J by 0 bases, with 12 bases between. The germline gives CDR1 DFQATT, CDR2 SNEGSKA (reference sequence). CDR3 nucleotide sequence: TGCAGTGCTAGAGAAGGGTCAGGGAGCTCCTACGAGCAGTACTTC. Translation: CSAREGSGSSYEQYF.

The V and J genes are TRBV30 and TRBJ2-7; D remains unclear. Germline V CDR1 and CDR2: GTSNPN, SVGIG (reference sequence). The CDR3 has 13 amino acids. V was cut by 5 bases and J by 3 bases, with 14 bases left in between. CDR3 amino acids: CAWVERNSYEQYF. The CDR3 nucleotides read TGTGCCTGGGTCGAGAGGAATAGCTACGAGCAGTACTTC.

The chain is built from TRBV12-3 or TRBV12-4 and TRBJ2-4; no reliable D call. V lost 6 bases, J lost 4 bases, and 10 bases lay in between. CDR3 length: 13 residues. The CDR3 bases are TGTGCCAGCAGACCCATGTGGAAAAACATTCAGTACTTC. As protein: CASRPMWKNIQYF.

This clonotype showed up just a few times. The rearrangement links TRBV9 to TRBJ2-1, with a possible D match to TRBD2 (6 bases). From germline, CDR1 is SGDLS and CDR2 YYNGEE. This CDR3 spans 14 amino acids. V was pared by 4 bases and J by 8 bases, with 16 bases between. The CDR3 DNA follows: TGTGCCAGCAGCTCGACAATTAGCGGCTATGAGCAGTTCTTC. It codes for CASSSTISGYEQFF.

This rearrangement joins TRBV9 to TRBJ2-3, with a weak D call TRBD1 (6 bases). V was shortened by 2 bases and J by 0 bases, with 13 bases between the two germline ends. Germline CDR1 is SGDLS and CDR2 is YYNGEE. This CDR3 is 16 amino acids long. CDR3 DNA: TGTGCCAGCAGCGTCAGGGGCAAAGCAAGCACAGATACGCAGTATTTT. Protein product: CASSVRGKASTDTQYF.

This clonotype was detected many times. This chain uses TRBV28 with TRBJ1-1; no clear D. CDR3 length: 14 residues. CDR1 and CDR2 from the germline V gene are MDHEN and SYDVKM. The V end lost 1 base, the J end lost 8 bases, and 14 bases lay between the germline ends. As DNA, the CDR3 is TGTGCCAGCAGTTTATACCAAGTTGTGGGAGAAGCTTTCTTT. Translating it yields CASSLYQVVGEAFF.

The rearrangement links TRBV6-6 to TRBJ2-1; 9 bases are shared with TRBD2. This CDR3 comprises 16 residues. V was pared by 2 bases and J by 2 bases, with 4 bases of the junction left unmatched. The germline V gene encodes CDR1 MNHNY and CDR2 SVGAGI (reference sequence). Written as DNA, the CDR3 is TGTGCCAGCAGTTACGGATCTAGCGGGGCCTACAATGAGCAGTTCTTC. It specifies CASSYGSSGAYNEQFF.

This clonotype was seen many times. The chain has TRBV11-2 and TRBJ2-1, with 11 bases identical to TRBD2. CDR1 is SGHAT and CDR2 is FQNNGV in the germline V gene. This CDR3 is 15 amino acids long. Trimming took 5 bases from V and 4 from J; bases not matched to a gene: 4. The CDR3 protein is CASSPGLADYNEQFF. In nucleotides, the CDR3 is TGTGCCAGCAGCCCGGGACTAGCGGATTACAATGAGCAGTTCTTC.